These T cell receptor beta chains were read from a single sample in a study of shared clonotypes between healthy human individuals. Produced via immunoSEQ multiplex PCR; TCRdb's table is partial and in-frame only. This sample has millions of clones, with under 95% found just once. Specimen: naive CD8+ T cells from PBMCs. Receptors originate from a man between 18 and 29 years old in good health. Some clones in this sample may be carry-over from other donors' samples. Each CDR3 is given with its conserved first and last residue. A D gene is named only where the DNA matches it firmly. Clone size is given for some rows only: seen once, a few or many times, or a class if the clone is expanded.

J gene,V gene,D gene,clone size,CDR3 protein,CDR3 DNA
TRBJ2-7,TRBV14,NA,NA,CASSSRSGTQYF,TGTGCCAGCAGCTCACGTAGCGGTACTCAGTACTTC
TRBJ1-2,TRBV6-1,NA,NA,CASSEWVSRGYTF,TGTGCCAGCAGTGAATGGGTTTCTCGAGGCTACACCTTC
TRBJ2-1,TRBV29-1,TRBD2,NA,CSAQLAGEQFF,TGCAGCGCGCAACTAGCGGGTGAGCAGTTCTTC
TRBJ2-7,TRBV6-5,TRBD1,NA,CASSPGTGSSYEQYF,TGTGCCAGCAGTCCCGGGACAGGGAGCTCCTACGAGCAGTACTTC
TRBJ2-7,TRBV14,NA,NA,CASSQLLLGEQYF,TGTGCCAGCAGCCAACTCCTGTTGGGGGAGCAGTACTTC
TRBJ1-1,TRBV7-6,NA,once,CASSSGGPSEAFF,TGTGCCAGCAGCTCGGGGGGGCCGTCTGAAGCTTTCTTT
TRBJ2-1,TRBV29-1,NA,NA,CSVDPIYNEQFF,TGCAGCGTTGACCCGATCTACAATGAGCAGTTCTTC
TRBJ2-5,TRBV2,TRBD2,NA,CASSEYGGRHKETQYF,TGTGCCAGCAGTGAATATGGCGGGAGGCACAAAGAGACCCAGTACTTC
TRBJ2-7,TRBV29-1,NA,NA,CSVRLGPTYEQYF,TGCAGCGTACGACTAGGTCCGACCTACGAGCAGTACTTC
TRBJ1-1,TRBV2,NA,NA,CASSEGQGWTEAFF,TGTGCCAGCAGTGAGGGGCAGGGTTGGACTGAAGCTTTCTTT
TRBJ2-7,TRBV27,NA,NA,CASSFLVGGLLLYEQYF,TGTGCCAGCAGTTTTTTAGTGGGAGGACTCCTTCTCTACGAGCAGTACTTC